This T cell receptor (beta chain) was identified during a study of T cell responses to AZD1222 COVID-19 vaccine. Whole-study results and caveats: Spike-wide vaccine-associated CD4 TCRs dominated at 160-218 and 743-854. Seropositive status at baseline applied to only five or six AZD1222 recipients.

Germline-derived CDR1 and CDR2 are LNHDA and SQIVND (reference sequence). The CDR3 spans 16 residues. V was shortened by 7 bases and J by 0 bases, with 15 bases between the two germline ends. Profiled with immunoSEQ multiplex PCR; TCRdb holds only in-frame clones, not every one. The sample lists about 160,000 clones; 91% were seen once. Concerning this clone: Antigen unknown.

The TCR sequence derives from an adult in good health. The sample in question was peripheral blood, obtained on day 0 of AZD1222 vaccination. The rearrangement joins TRBV19 to TRBJ1-4; D perhaps matches TRBD1 (5 bases). CDR3 in DNA: TGTGCCAGTATGGGGAACAGGTCTCCAACTAATGAAAAACTGTTTTTT. It yields the protein CASMGNRSPTNEKLFF.